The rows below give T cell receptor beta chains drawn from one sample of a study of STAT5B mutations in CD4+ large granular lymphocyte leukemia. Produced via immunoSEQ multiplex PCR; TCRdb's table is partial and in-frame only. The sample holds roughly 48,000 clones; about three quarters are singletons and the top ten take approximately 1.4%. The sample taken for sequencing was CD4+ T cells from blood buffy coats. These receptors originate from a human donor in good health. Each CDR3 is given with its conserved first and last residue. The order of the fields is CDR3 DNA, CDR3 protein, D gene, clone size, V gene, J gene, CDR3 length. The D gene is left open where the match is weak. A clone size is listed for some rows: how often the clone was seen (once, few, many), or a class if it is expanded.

DNA: TGCAGCGTTGAAGATCATGGGCGGGGGAGGTACTTC
CDR3: CSVEDHGRGRYF
D: TRBD2
size: .
V: TRBV29-1
J: TRBJ2-4
length: 12

DNA: TGTGCCAGCAGTCCCCCCCGGGGGGGGTCTGGCTACACCTTC
CDR3: CASSPPRGGSGYTF
D: .
size: .
V: TRBV7-8
J: TRBJ1-2
length: 14

DNA: TGCGCCAGCACCTGGTGGGGACAGGGGGGAGGCGCTGAAGCTTTCTTT
CDR3: CASTWWGQGGGAEAFF
D: TRBD1
size: .
V: TRBV5-1
J: TRBJ1-1
length: 16

DNA: TGTGCCACCAGCAGAGATCCGGGAACGTACACTGAAGCTTTCTTT
CDR3: CATSRDPGTYTEAFF
D: .
size: .
V: TRBV15
J: TRBJ1-1
length: 15

DNA: TGTGCTAGCAGCCCCTCCGGGACAGGCTACAATGAGCAGTTCTTC
CDR3: CASSPSGTGYNEQFF
D: TRBD1
size: few
V: TRBV7-7
J: TRBJ2-1
length: 15

DNA: TGTGCCAGCAGTGCAGCCCCCGGGAAAGAGACCCAGTACTTC
CDR3: CASSAAPGKETQYF
D: .
size: .
V: TRBV25-1
J: TRBJ2-5
length: 14

DNA: TGCGCCAGCAGCTTAAATTCAGGATCCCCCTACAATGAGCAGTTCTTC
CDR3: CASSLNSGSPYNEQFF
D: .
size: .
V: TRBV5-1
J: TRBJ2-1
length: 16

DNA: TGTGCCACCAGCAGAGCCGGGACAGGGGAAGGGTGGCGGGCAGATACGCAGTATTTT
CDR3: CATSRAGTGEGWRADTQYF
D: TRBD1
size: once
V: TRBV15
J: TRBJ2-3
length: 19

DNA: TGTGCCAGCATCCCCCCGCCGGGACAGTCGGTTACTGAAGCTTTCTTT
CDR3: CASIPPPGQSVTEAFF
D: TRBD1
size: few
V: TRBV28
J: TRBJ1-1
length: 16

DNA: TGTGCCAGCAGCTTAGAAGGCCTCGGGTTGGCCTACGAGCAGTACTTC
CDR3: CASSLEGLGLAYEQYF
D: .
size: .
V: TRBV7-8
J: TRBJ2-7
length: 16

DNA: TGTGCCAGCAGCTTAAAACGACCTATTAGGGGGAACACTGAAGCTTTCTTT
CDR3: CASSLKRPIRGNTEAFF
D: .
size: .
V: TRBV11-2
J: TRBJ1-1
length: 17

DNA: TGCGCCAGCAGCGAAGGACTAGCGGGGGACCTAGGGGAGACCCAGTACTTC
CDR3: CASSEGLAGDLGETQYF
D: TRBD2
size: .
V: TRBV5-1
J: TRBJ2-5
length: 17

DNA: TGTGCCAGCACCCTAGATACAGGGGGGGGAGAGACCCAGTACTTC
CDR3: CASTLDTGGGETQYF
D: .
size: .
V: TRBV7-9
J: TRBJ2-5
length: 15

DNA: TGTGCCAGCAGCCAAGACAGAGCGACTCCCAAAAACATTCAGTACTTC
CDR3: CASSQDRATPKNIQYF
D: .
size: .
V: TRBV4-2
J: TRBJ2-4
length: 16